The T cell receptor beta chain described here comes from a study of blood T cell repertoires in COVID-19. TCRdb keeps only in-frame clones here, not all; method: immunoSEQ multiplex PCR. The data hold about 160,000 clones, with 80% observed a single time. V shed 2 bases and J 0 bases; nucleotides not matched to a gene: 9. Per germline, CDR1 SGHAT and CDR2 FQNNGV. The CDR3 length is 19 residues. This clone was seen only once. The specimen sequenced was PBMCs or T cells enriched from blood (not recorded which). This rearrangement joins TRBV11-2 to TRBJ2-1, with 11 bases fitting TRBD2. The TCR originated in a man in his forties or fifties who had recovered from COVID-19. The CDR3 DNA is TGTGCCAGCAGCTTACTAGCGGGGGGCCTTGACAGCTCCTACAATGAGCAGTTCTTC. The encoded protein is CASSLLAGGLDSSYNEQFF.